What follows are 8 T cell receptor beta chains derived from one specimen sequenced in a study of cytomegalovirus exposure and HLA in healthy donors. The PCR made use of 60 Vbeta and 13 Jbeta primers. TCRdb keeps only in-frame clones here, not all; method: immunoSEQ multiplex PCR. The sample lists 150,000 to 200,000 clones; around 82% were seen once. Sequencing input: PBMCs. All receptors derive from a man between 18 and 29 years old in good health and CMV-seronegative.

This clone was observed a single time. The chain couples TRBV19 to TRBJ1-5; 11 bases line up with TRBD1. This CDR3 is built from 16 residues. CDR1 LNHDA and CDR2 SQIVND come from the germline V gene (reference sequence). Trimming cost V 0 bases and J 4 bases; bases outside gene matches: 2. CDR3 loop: CASSIDGTGGNQPQHF. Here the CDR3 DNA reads TGTGCCAGTAGTATAGATGGGACAGGGGGAAATCAGCCCCAGCATTTT.

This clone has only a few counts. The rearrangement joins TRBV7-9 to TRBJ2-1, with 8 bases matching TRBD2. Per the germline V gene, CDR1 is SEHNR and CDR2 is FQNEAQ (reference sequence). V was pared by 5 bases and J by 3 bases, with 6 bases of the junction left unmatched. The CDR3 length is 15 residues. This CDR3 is CASSPQAGDYNEQFF. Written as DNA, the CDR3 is TGTGCCAGCAGCCCCCAAGCGGGAGACTACAATGAGCAGTTCTTC.

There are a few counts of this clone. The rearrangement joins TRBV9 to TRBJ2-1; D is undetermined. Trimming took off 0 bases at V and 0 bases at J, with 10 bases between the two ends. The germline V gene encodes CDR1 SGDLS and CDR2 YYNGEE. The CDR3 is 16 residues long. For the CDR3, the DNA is TGTGCCAGCAGCGTAGCGACTGTAAGCTCCTACAATGAGCAGTTCTTC. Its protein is CASSVATVSSYNEQFF.

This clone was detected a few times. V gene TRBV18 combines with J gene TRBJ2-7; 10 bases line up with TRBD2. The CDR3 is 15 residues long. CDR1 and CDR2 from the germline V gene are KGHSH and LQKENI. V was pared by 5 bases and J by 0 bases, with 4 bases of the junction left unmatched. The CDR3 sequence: CASSASGGSSYEQYF. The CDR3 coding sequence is TGTGCCAGCTCAGCTAGCGGGGGAAGCTCCTACGAGCAGTACTTC.

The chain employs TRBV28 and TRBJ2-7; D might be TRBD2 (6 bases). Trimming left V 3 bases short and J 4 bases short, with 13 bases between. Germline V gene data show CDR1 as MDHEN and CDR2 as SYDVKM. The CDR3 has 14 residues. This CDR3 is CASSLEGLWYEQYF. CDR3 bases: TGTGCCAGCAGTTTGGAGGGTCTGTGGTACGAGCAGTACTTC.

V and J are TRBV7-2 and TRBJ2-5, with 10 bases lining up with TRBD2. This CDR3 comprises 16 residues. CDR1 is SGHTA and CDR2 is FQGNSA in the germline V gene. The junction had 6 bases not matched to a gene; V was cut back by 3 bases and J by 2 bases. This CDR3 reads CASSFLAGALQETQYF. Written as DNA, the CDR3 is TGTGCCAGCAGCTTCCTAGCGGGGGCCTTACAAGAGACCCAGTACTTC.

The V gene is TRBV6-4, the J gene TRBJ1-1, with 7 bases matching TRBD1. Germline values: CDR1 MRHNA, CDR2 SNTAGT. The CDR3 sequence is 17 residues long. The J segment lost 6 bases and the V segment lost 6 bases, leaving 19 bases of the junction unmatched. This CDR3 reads CASSPPFEGQNGPEAFF. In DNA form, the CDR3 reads TGTGCCAGCAGCCCACCCTTTGAGGGACAGAACGGCCCTGAAGCTTTCTTT.

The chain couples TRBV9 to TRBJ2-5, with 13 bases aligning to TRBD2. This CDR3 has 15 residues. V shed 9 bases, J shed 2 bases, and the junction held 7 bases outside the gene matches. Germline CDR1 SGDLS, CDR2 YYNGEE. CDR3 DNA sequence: TGTGCCACCTCGACTAGCGGGGGGTTTCAAGAGACCCAGTACTTC. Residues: CATSTSGGFQETQYF. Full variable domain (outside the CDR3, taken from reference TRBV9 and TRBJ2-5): DSGVTQTPKHLITATGQRVTLRCSPRSGDLSVYWYQQSLDQGLQFLIQYYNGEERAKGNILERFSAQQFPDLHSELNLSSLELGDSALYFCATSTSGGFQETQYFGPGTRLLVL.